Presented here are 28 T cell receptor beta chains from one specimen sequenced in a study of CD8+ T cells in alopecia areata. Isolated RNA was reverse transcribed into cDNA used as the sequencing template. The table came from immunoSEQ multiplex PCR; TCRdb's copy has only in-frame clones and leaves some out. The sample includes around 290,000 clones, 58% seen only once; the top ten take approximately 1.7%. Treatment defined: oral pan-JAK inhibitor, 5-10 mg twice daily. The starting material was CD4+ T cells sorted from blood, obtained at week 24, from a patient treated with tofacitinib. Source of these receptors: a human donor with alopecia areata.

The rearrangement links TRBV7-9 to TRBJ2-2; a weak D match, TRBD2 (6 bases). Germline loops: CDR1 SEHNR, CDR2 FQNEAQ (reference sequence). The length of the CDR3 is 19 residues. V gave up 5 bases and J gave up 1 base, with 23 bases separating them. The CDR3 protein is CASSTRWLGRELNTGELFF. The CDR3 region has the DNA TGTGCCAGCAGCACCCGATGGCTTGGGCGGGAACTGAACACCGGGGAGCTGTTTTTT.

This chain joins TRBV9 and TRBJ2-1; 11 nucleotides align to TRBD1. V lost 4 bases to trimming and J lost 8 bases; unmatched junction nucleotides: 2. The CDR3 contains 13 residues. CDR1 SGDLS and CDR2 YYNGEE come from the germline V gene. The CDR3 protein is CASSRDRGYEQFF. Written as DNA, the CDR3 is TGTGCCAGCAGCAGGGACAGGGGGTATGAGCAGTTCTTC.

This clone has a handful of counts. This chain joins TRBV19 and TRBJ1-1; the D is unclear. Trimming stripped 3 bases from V and 1 base from J, with 6 bases between. Germline V CDR1 and CDR2: LNHDA, SQIVND (reference sequence). CDR3 size: 13 residues. The CDR3 coding sequence is TGTGCCAGTAGTATGTTGGCGAACACTGAAGCTTTCTTT. Protein sequence: CASSMLANTEAFF.

This clone has a handful of counts. The chain is built from TRBV5-4 and TRBJ2-5, with D possibly matching TRBD1 (5 bases). V lost 4 bases and J lost 7, with 14 bases in between. The V gene's germline CDR1 is SGHNT and CDR2 YYREEE (reference sequence). This CDR3 is built from 13 residues. This chain's CDR3 is CASSPTGTGTQYF. Written as DNA, the CDR3 is TGTGCCAGCAGCCCCACAGGAACAGGGACCCAGTACTTC.

This clone was counted only a few times. The sample contains more than one DNA sequence encoding this CDR3. The rearrangement links TRBV30 to TRBJ2-3; D is ambiguous. V lost 0 bases to trimming and J lost 3 bases, with 4 bases between them. From germline, CDR1 is GTSNPN and CDR2 SVGIG (reference sequence). The CDR3 runs to 12 residues. As DNA, the CDR3 is TGTGCCTGGAGTGTATTAACAGATACGCAGTATTTT. This encodes CAWSVLTDTQYF.

The chain combines TRBV11-2 with TRBJ2-3; D is uncertain. CDR3 length: 13 residues. Trimming stripped 5 bases from V and 6 bases from J, with 12 bases between. Germline CDR1 reads SGHAT; CDR2 reads FQNNGV. This chain's CDR3 is CASSPLSMDTQYF. DNA of the CDR3: TGTGCCAGCAGCCCGCTCTCCATGGATACGCAGTATTTT.

The chain recombines TRBV29-1 with TRBJ2-5; D remains unclear. The V gene's germline CDR1 is SQVTM and CDR2 ANQGSEA. Trimming took 4 bases from V and 2 from J, leaving 5 bases between them. This CDR3 spans 11 amino acids. This CDR3 reads CSVANQETQYF. The CDR3 region has the DNA TGCAGCGTTGCCAATCAAGAGACCCAGTACTTC.

This rearrangement joins TRBV15 to TRBJ1-5; D not resolved. Trimming took off 0 bases at V and 1 base at J, with 7 bases between the two ends. This CDR3 region has 15 residues. The germline V gene has CDR1 LNHNV and CDR2 YYDKDF (reference sequence). Written as DNA, the CDR3 is TGTGCCACCAGCAGAGATGGGAAAAGCAATCAGCCCCAGCATTTT. Translating gives CATSRDGKSNQPQHF.

This rearrangement joins TRBV4-2 to TRBJ2-5, with a tentative D call TRBD2 (6 bases). V shed 4 bases and J shed 2 bases, with 20 bases lying between them. This CDR3 contains 17 residues. Germline-derived CDR1 and CDR2 are LGHNA and YNFKEQ. CDR3 DNA sequence: TGTGCCAGCAGCCCCCTGGGAGGCGCACCGTTACAAGAGACCCAGTACTTC. The encoded protein is CASSPLGGAPLQETQYF.

The chain couples TRBV15 to TRBJ2-5, with D unresolved. This CDR3 region has 12 residues. Germline loops: CDR1 LNHNV, CDR2 YYDKDF (reference sequence). V was cut by 3 bases and J by 4 bases, with 6 bases left in between. The CDR3 sequence is CATSSSGETQYF. The CDR3 DNA reads TGTGCCACCAGCAGTAGTGGAGAGACCCAGTACTTC.

The gene calls are TRBV28 and TRBJ1-5; possible D gene TRBD1, 5 bases. The germline V gene has CDR1 MDHEN and CDR2 SYDVKM. The CDR3 has 19 residues. Trimming stripped 5 bases from V and 3 bases from J, with 26 bases between. CDR3 DNA sequence: TGTGCCAGCAGTGACCAGGGCCGGGCGGGGAAGTGGAACAATCAGCCCCAGCATTTT. The encoded protein is CASSDQGRAGKWNNQPQHF.

This clone has a single count. This chain links TRBV4-1 with TRBJ2-1; 10 bases line up with TRBD2. The CDR3 length is 17 residues. Germline lookup yields CDR1 MGHRA and CDR2 YSYEKL. V dropped 4 bases and J dropped 1; count of bases not matched to a gene: 7. The chain's CDR3 is CASSPDLAGASYNEQFF. The DNA of the CDR3 is TGCGCCAGCAGCCCCGACCTAGCGGGGGCTTCCTACAATGAGCAGTTCTTC.

This clone was recorded a few times. V gene TRBV4-1 combines with J gene TRBJ2-4, with D unresolved. The CDR3 is 14 amino acids. V was cut by 0 bases and J by 0 bases, with 3 bases left in between. Per germline, CDR1 MGHRA and CDR2 YSYEKL. CDR3 nucleotides: TGCGCCAGCAGCCAAGACTTAGCCAAAAACATTCAGTACTTC. This sequence encodes CASSQDLAKNIQYF.

The J gene is TRBJ2-5, the V gene TRBV9; D remains unclear. The germline V and J ends were trimmed by 4 bases and 2 bases, with 9 bases remaining between them. The CDR3 sequence is 13 residues long. Germline V gives CDR1 SGDLS, CDR2 YYNGEE. The CDR3 region has the DNA TGTGCCAGCAGCACCGAATTGCAAGAGACCCAGTACTTC. This translates into CASSTELQETQYF.

The CDR3 DNA is TGTGCCAGCAGCCAGCCACGGGGGGGTGTAACAGATACGCAGTATTTT. Protein product: CASSQPRGGVTDTQYF. The gene calls are TRBV28 and TRBJ2-3; 8 bases map to TRBD2. Trimming at V came to 6 bases and at J to 3 bases, leaving 11 bases not matched to a gene. CDR3 length equals 16 residues. CDR1 and CDR2 from the germline V gene are MDHEN and SYDVKM.

This clone has more than one count but fewer than ten. The chain joins TRBV6-5 to TRBJ1-2; tentatively, D is TRBD1 (5 bases). The CDR3 totals 15 residues. Germline CDR1 reads MNHEY; CDR2 reads SVGAGI. V was cut by 6 bases and J by 6 bases, with 20 bases left in between. CDR3 in amino acids: CASSPTGEGRHGYTF. The CDR3 DNA reads TGTGCCAGCAGCCCTACGGGGGAGGGACGACATGGCTACACCTTC.

The V and J genes are TRBV30 and TRBJ1-1; possible D gene TRBD1, 6 bases. This CDR3 region has 12 residues. V gave up 5 bases and J gave up 10 bases, with 17 bases separating them. Germline CDR1 and CDR2: GTSNPN and SVGIG (reference sequence). The CDR3 reads CAWGGFPKGAFF. The CDR3 bases are TGTGCCTGGGGGGGCTTCCCTAAAGGAGCTTTCTTT.

This sequence joins TRBV20-1 and TRBJ2-3, with D unresolved. With 3 bases removed from V and 12 bases from J, the gap between germline ends came to 10 bases. Germline values: CDR1 DFQATT, CDR2 SNEGSKA (reference sequence). This CDR3 is built from 10 residues. The CDR3 DNA is TGCAGTGCTAGTTACGGCCTCCAGTATTTT. Translation gives CSASYGLQYF.

The chain combines TRBV7-2 with TRBJ2-3; D gene uncertain. The CDR3 runs 13 residues. The V and J ends lost 5 bases and 3 bases respectively, with 9 bases between them. Per germline, CDR1 SGHTA and CDR2 FQGNSA. The CDR3 protein is CASSKPWTDTQYF. In DNA, the CDR3 is TGTGCCAGCAGCAAACCATGGACAGATACGCAGTATTTT. Full variable domain (rest looked up from reference TRBV7-2 and TRBJ2-3): GAGVSQSPSNKVTEKGKDVELRCDPISGHTALYWYRQSLGQGLEFLIYFQGNSAPDKSGLPSDRFSAERTGGSVSTLTIQRTQQEDSAVYLCASSKPWTDTQYFGPGTRLTVL.

As to this clone: The junction and the germline gene differ at one end; a read error may be behind it. CDR3: CASSAGTEYQETQYF. DNA for the CDR3: TGTGCTAGCAGCGCTGGGACAGAGTACCAAGAGACCCAGTACTTC. This chain joins TRBV7-7 and TRBJ2-5, with TRBD1 identical over 7 bases. CDR3 length: 15 amino acids. CDR1 is SSHAT, CDR2 FNYEAQ, per germline (reference sequence).

The chain links TRBV30 to TRBJ2-2; weak D call: TRBD2 (5 bases). CDR1 is GTSNPN and CDR2 is SVGIG in the germline V gene (reference sequence). Trimming took 7 bases from V and 2 from J, leaving 14 bases between them. The CDR3 totals 14 residues. CDR3 nucleotide sequence: TGTGCCTCGCGGGCCGACGTTAACACCGGGGAGCTGTTTTTT. It codes for CASRADVNTGELFF.

V gene TRBV15 combines with J gene TRBJ2-7; 7 bases map to TRBD1. V was pared by 2 bases and J by 3 bases, with 7 bases of the junction left unmatched. CDR3 length: 15 residues. The germline gives CDR1 LNHNV, CDR2 YYDKDF (reference sequence). The CDR3 DNA sequence: TGTGCCACCAGCAGAAACCCAAGGGACAGCTACGAGCAGTACTTC. It codes for CATSRNPRDSYEQYF. Full variable domain (rest looked up from reference TRBV15 and TRBJ2-7): DAMVIQNPRYQVTQFGKPVTLSCSQTLNHNVMYWYQQKSSQAPKLLFHYYDKDFNNEADTPDNFQSRRPNTSFCFLDIRSPGLGDTAMYLCATSRNPRDSYEQYFGPGTRLTVT.

V gene TRBV15 combines with J gene TRBJ2-3, with TRBD1 matching over 8 bases. Germline assignment: CDR1 LNHNV and CDR2 YYDKDF (reference sequence). CDR3 length: 15 residues. Germline trimming cut 0 bases from V and 5 bases from J; bases unmatched to any gene: 4. The CDR3 sequence: CATSRDGTGGDTQYF. The CDR3 bases are TGTGCCACCAGCAGAGACGGGACAGGCGGAGATACGCAGTATTTT.

With regard to this clone: The sample carries other DNA sequences with the same CDR3. J is TRBJ1-1 and V is TRBV29-1, with 7 nucleotides matching TRBD1. The germline V gene encodes CDR1 SQVTM and CDR2 ANQGSEA. V trimming: 4 bases; J trimming: 2 bases; junction bases outside the gene matches: 4. The CDR3 has 13 residues. CDR3 protein: CSVGTGINTEAFF. The CDR3 DNA is TGCAGCGTTGGGACAGGAATAAACACTGAAGCTTTCTTT.

This clone has only a few counts. This chain joins TRBV19 and TRBJ1-5, with TRBD1 matching 9 bases. The J segment lost 7 bases and the V segment lost 6 bases, leaving 7 bases of the junction unmatched. The length of the CDR3 is 14 residues. Germline CDR1 is LNHDA and CDR2 is SQIVND (reference sequence). Here the CDR3 reads CASSKQGAWQPQHF. The CDR3 nucleotides read TGTGCCAGTAGCAAACAGGGGGCTTGGCAGCCCCAGCATTTT.

V gene TRBV6-4 combines with J gene TRBJ1-6, with D possibly being TRBD1 (5 bases). The CDR3 runs to 15 residues. Germline values: CDR1 MRHNA, CDR2 SNTAGT. Trimming cost V 8 bases and J 0 bases, with 11 bases left between them. The CDR3 DNA sequence: TGTGCCAGCCGTCAGGACATCTCCTATAATTCACCCCTCCACTTT. Protein sequence: CASRQDISYNSPLHF.

The chain links TRBV30 to TRBJ1-1, with D unclear. The V gene's germline CDR1 is GTSNPN and CDR2 SVGIG (reference sequence). V lost 4 bases and J 2 bases, leaving 14 bases between the germline ends. The CDR3 has 14 amino acids. The CDR3 sequence: CAWKEEQPNTEAFF. CDR3 nucleotide sequence: TGTGCCTGGAAGGAAGAACAGCCAAACACTGAAGCTTTCTTT.

The rearrangement links TRBV9 to TRBJ2-3; no clear D gene. This CDR3 is built from 15 residues. Germline-derived CDR1 and CDR2 are SGDLS and YYNGEE. The V and J ends lost 0 bases and 2 bases respectively, with 10 bases between them. CDR3 coding DNA: TGTGCCAGCAGCGTAGGAGGATATCCCACAGATACGCAGTATTTT. It translates to CASSVGGYPTDTQYF.